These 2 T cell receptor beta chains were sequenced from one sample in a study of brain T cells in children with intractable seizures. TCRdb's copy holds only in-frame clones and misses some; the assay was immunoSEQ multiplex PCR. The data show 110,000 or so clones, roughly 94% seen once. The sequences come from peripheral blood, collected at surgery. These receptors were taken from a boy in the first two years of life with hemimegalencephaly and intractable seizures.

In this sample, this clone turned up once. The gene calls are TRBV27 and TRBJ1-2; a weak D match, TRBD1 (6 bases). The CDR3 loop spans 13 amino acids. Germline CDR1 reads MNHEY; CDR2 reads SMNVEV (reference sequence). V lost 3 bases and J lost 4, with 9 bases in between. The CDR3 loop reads CASSFGQTYGYTF. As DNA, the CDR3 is TGTGCCAGCAGTTTTGGACAGACCTATGGCTACACCTTC.

The CDR3 nucleotides read TGTGCCAGCAGCTTCCCACCAGGGGGGGGTTGGCACACTGAAGCTTTCTTT. It encodes CASSFPPGGGWHTEAFF. The gene calls are TRBV13 and TRBJ1-1; TRBD1 agrees at 7 bases. CDR1 is PRHDT, CDR2 FYEKMQ, per germline (reference sequence). The V and J ends lost 3 bases and 3 bases, in that order; junction bases with no gene match: 13. The CDR3 is made up of 17 amino acids.